This T cell receptor beta chain was found in a study of CD8+ T cells in alopecia areata. Study background: Treated patients were given 5 to 10 mg oral tofacitinib twice daily.

Trimming removed 0 bases from V and 0 bases from J, with 13 bases in between. CDR1 and CDR2 (germline): SGDLS, YYNGEE. The length of the CDR3 is 16 residues. Concerning this clone: The antigen remains unidentified.

Sequencing used cDNA as its template, made by extracting RNA and reverse transcribing it. Method: immunoSEQ multiplex PCR; TCRdb's copy keeps in-frame clones and lacks some. The repertoire holds 100,000 to 150,000 clones, with approximately 53% as singletons. Overall study results and limits: Especially in alopecia totalis/universalis, lesional scalp showed greater clonality than normal scalp did.

Cell sorting on a FACSAria was used to separate CD4+ and CD8+ T cells from the PBMCs. The chain is built from TRBV9 and TRBJ2-7, with D unresolved. The clonotype originates from a human donor with alopecia areata. The input for sequencing was CD4+ T cells sorted from blood, taken at week 0. In nucleotides, the CDR3 is TGTGCCAGCAGCGTAGGATCGGCAGCTCTCTCCTACGAGCAGTACTTC. This gives the protein CASSVGSAALSYEQYF.